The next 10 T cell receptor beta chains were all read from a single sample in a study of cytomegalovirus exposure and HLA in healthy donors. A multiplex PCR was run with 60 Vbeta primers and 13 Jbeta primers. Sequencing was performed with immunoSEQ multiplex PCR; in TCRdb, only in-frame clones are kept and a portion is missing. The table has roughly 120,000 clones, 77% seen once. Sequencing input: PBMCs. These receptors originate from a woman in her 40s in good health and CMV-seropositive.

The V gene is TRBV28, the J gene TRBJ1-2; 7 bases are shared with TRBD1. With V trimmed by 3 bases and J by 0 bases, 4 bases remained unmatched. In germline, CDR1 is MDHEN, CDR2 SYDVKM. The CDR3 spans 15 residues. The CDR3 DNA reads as TGTGCCAGCAGTTTTTTGGACAGGACTAACTATGGCTACACCTTC. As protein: CASSFLDRTNYGYTF.

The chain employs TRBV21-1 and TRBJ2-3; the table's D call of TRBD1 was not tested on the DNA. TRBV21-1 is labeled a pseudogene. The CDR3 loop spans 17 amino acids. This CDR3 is CASSKGGRDRGTDTQYF. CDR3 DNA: TGTGCCAGCAGCAAAGGGGGCCGGGACAGGGGCACAGATACGCAGTATTTT.

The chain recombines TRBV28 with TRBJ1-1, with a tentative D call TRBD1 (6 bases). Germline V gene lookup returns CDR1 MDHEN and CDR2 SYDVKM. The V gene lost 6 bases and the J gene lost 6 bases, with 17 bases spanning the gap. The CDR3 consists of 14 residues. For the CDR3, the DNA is TGTGCCAGCAGGTCTTACAGGGATGAGGCTGAAGCTTTCTTT. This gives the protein CASRSYRDEAEAFF.

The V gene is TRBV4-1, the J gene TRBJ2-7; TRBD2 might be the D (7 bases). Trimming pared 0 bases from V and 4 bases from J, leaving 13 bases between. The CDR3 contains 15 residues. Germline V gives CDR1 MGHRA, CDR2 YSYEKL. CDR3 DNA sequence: TGCGCCAGCAGCCAAGAGGGGGGGCGGAGATACGAGCAGTACTTC. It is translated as CASSQEGGRRYEQYF.

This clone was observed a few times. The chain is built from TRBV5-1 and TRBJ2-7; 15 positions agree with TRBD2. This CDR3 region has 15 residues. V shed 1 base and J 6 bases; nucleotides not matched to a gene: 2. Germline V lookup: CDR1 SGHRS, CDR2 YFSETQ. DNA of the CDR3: TGCGCCAGCAGCTTGAGGGGACTAGCGGGAGGCGAGCAGTACTTC. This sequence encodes CASSLRGLAGGEQYF. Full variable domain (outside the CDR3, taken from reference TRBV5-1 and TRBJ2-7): KAGVTQTPRYLIKTRGQQVTLSCSPISGHRSVSWYQQTPGQGLQFLFEYFSETQRNKGNFPGRFSGRQFSNSRSEMNVSTLELGDSALYLCASSLRGLAGGEQYFGPGTRLTVT.

CDR3 in amino acids: CASSLSKPYYEQYF. CDR3 sequence (DNA): TGTGCCAGCAGTTTATCGAAGCCCTATTACGAGCAGTACTTC. The rearrangement joins TRBV27 to TRBJ2-7, with D unresolved. Germline V gene data show CDR1 as MNHEY and CDR2 as SMNVEV (reference sequence). Trimming stripped 0 bases from V and 4 bases from J, with 10 bases between. CDR3 length: 14 amino acids.

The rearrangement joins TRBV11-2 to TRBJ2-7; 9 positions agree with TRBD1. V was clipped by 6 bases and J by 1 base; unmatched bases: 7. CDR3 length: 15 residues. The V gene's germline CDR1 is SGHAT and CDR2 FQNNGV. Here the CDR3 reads CASRRGTGPSYEQYF. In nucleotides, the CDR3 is TGTGCCAGCAGAAGAGGGACAGGGCCTTCCTACGAGCAGTACTTC.

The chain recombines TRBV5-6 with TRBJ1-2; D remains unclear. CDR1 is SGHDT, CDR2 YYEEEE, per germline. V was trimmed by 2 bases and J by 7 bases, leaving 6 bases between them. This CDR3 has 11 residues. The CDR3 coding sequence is TGTGCCAGCAGCTTTGGGAGTGGCTACACCTTC. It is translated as CASSFGSGYTF.

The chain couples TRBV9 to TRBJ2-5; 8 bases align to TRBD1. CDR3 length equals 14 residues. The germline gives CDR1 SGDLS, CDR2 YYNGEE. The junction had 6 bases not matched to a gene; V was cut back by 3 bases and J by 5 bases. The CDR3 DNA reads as TGTGCCAGCAGCGCCCAGGGGGCTAAGGAGACCCAGTACTTC. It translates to CASSAQGAKETQYF. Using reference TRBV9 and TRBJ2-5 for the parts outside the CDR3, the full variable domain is DSGVTQTPKHLITATGQRVTLRCSPRSGDLSVYWYQQSLDQGLQFLIQYYNGEERAKGNILERFSAQQFPDLHSELNLSSLELGDSALYFCASSAQGAKETQYFGPGTRLLVL.

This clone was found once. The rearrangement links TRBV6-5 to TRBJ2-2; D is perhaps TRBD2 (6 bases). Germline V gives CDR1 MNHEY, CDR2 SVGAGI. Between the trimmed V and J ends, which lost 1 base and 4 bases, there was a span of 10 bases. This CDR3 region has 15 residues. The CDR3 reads CASSYLGGGTGELFF. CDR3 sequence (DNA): TGTGCCAGCAGTTACTTGGGGGGTGGCACCGGGGAGCTGTTTTTT.